Shown below are 27 T cell receptor beta chains from a single sample sequenced in a study of patients and donors after allogeneic stem cell transplantation. TCRdb re-called the RT-PCR reads with MiXCR, one entry per CDR3 protein. Of 800,000 to 1,000,000 distinct CDR3 sequences in the sample, roughly 18% were seen once. Material for sequencing was blood, either unsorted or a sorted T cell fraction (not recorded which). The source is a human donor who was either an allogeneic HSCT recipient or a stem cell or donor lymphocyte infusion donor (not recorded which). It is not recorded whose cells these are; they may come from a transplant donor.

This clonotype showed up just a few times. The chain links TRBV5-6 to TRBJ1-1, with TRBD1 identical over 12 bases. With 4 bases clipped from V and 5 bases from J, the junction kept 9 bases outside the gene matches. The CDR3 has 16 amino acids. CDR1 is SGHDT, CDR2 YYEEEE, per germline. The CDR3 sequence: CASSPGTGGAGTEAFF. CDR3 DNA sequence: TGTGCCAGCAGCCCCGGGACAGGGGGCGCAGGGACTGAAGCTTTCTTT.

The V gene is TRBV29-1, the J gene TRBJ2-7, with 8 bases aligning to TRBD1. The germline V gene has CDR1 SQVTM and CDR2 ANQGSEA. The CDR3 loop spans 12 amino acids. The J segment lost 5 bases and the V segment lost 4 bases, leaving 4 bases of the junction unmatched. CDR3 sequence (DNA): TGCAGCGTTGGTGACAGGGGTGACGAGCAGTACTTC. Its protein product is CSVGDRGDEQYF.

V gene TRBV20-1 combines with J gene TRBJ2-1; TRBD1 is a possible D gene (5 bases). Germline V gene data show CDR1 as DFQATT and CDR2 as SNEGSKA (reference sequence). V shed 4 bases and J shed 0 bases, with 13 bases lying between them. The CDR3 spans 15 residues. Written as DNA, the CDR3 is TGCAGTGCTACTCAGGGCTTTTTCTCCTACAATGAGCAGTTCTTC. Protein product: CSATQGFFSYNEQFF.

The chain recombines TRBV30 with TRBJ2-2, with no clear D. Germline values: CDR1 GTSNPN, CDR2 SVGIG (reference sequence). The germline V and J ends were trimmed by 3 bases and 7 bases, with 6 bases remaining between them. This CDR3 has 11 residues. CDR3 nucleotides: TGTGCCTGGAGCCAGAGCGGGGAGCTGTTTTTT. Protein product: CAWSQSGELFF.

J is TRBJ2-5 and V is TRBV6-2 or TRBV6-3; tentative D call: TRBD1 (6 bases). V was shortened by 6 bases and J by 4 bases, with 12 bases between the two germline ends. The CDR3 length is 13 residues. The germline V gene encodes CDR1 MNHEY and CDR2 SVGEGT. The CDR3 region is CASRMTGPETQYF. CDR3 sequence (DNA): TGTGCCAGCAGGATGACAGGTCCAGAGACCCAGTACTTC.

This clonotype was found a few times. The rearrangement uses TRBV3-1 and TRBJ2-5, with TRBD2 matching 7 bases. The germline V gene encodes CDR1 LGHDT and CDR2 YNNKEL (reference sequence). The trim removed 2 bases at V and 6 bases at J, leaving 9 bases unmatched. This CDR3 comprises 15 residues. CDR3 sequence reads: CASSQQLATAQTQYF. The CDR3 region has the DNA TGTGCCAGCAGCCAACAACTAGCGACCGCCCAGACCCAGTACTTC.

This clonotype was counted a few times. The J gene is TRBJ2-3, the V gene TRBV29-1, with D uncertain. The CDR3 runs to 15 residues. Trimming took 1 base from V and 4 from J, leaving 15 bases between them. Per the germline V gene, CDR1 is SQVTM and CDR2 is ANQGSEA. The CDR3 loop is CSVEVPSTRPDTQYF. CDR3 DNA sequence: TGCAGCGTTGAAGTCCCTTCTACACGCCCAGATACGCAGTATTTT.

The J gene is TRBJ2-5, the V gene TRBV7-8; D assignment may be TRBD1 or TRBD2 (5 bases each). Trimming shortened V by 6 bases and J by 1 base, and 9 bases separated the two germline ends. The germline gives CDR1 SGHVS, CDR2 FQNEAQ. This CDR3 region has 13 residues. The CDR3 protein is CASRGEFQETQYF. In DNA, the CDR3 is TGTGCCAGCAGGGGGGAGTTCCAAGAGACCCAGTACTTC.

V is TRBV11-3 and J is TRBJ2-3; 7 bases match TRBD2. Germline V gene sequence: CDR1 SGHNT, CDR2 YENEEA. V was pared by 4 bases and J by 3 bases, with 10 bases of the junction left unmatched. This CDR3 spans 16 amino acids. This CDR3 reads CASSSLTSIETDTQYF. The CDR3 DNA follows: TGTGCCAGCAGCTCATTGACTAGCATTGAAACAGATACGCAGTATTTT. Full variable domain (rest looked up from reference TRBV11-3 and TRBJ2-3): EAGVVQSPRYKIIEKKQPVAFWCNPISGHNTLYWYLQNLGQGPELLIRYENEEAVDDSQLPKDRFSAERLKGVDSTLKIQPAELGDSAVYLCASSSLTSIETDTQYFGPGTRLTVL.

The table lists this clonotype with a few counts. The chain uses TRBV6-2 or TRBV6-3 and TRBJ2-2; D is unresolved. With 3 bases removed from V and 2 bases from J, the gap between germline ends came to 10 bases. Germline-derived CDR1 and CDR2 are MNHEY and SVGEGT. The CDR3 runs to 15 residues. CDR3 loop: CASSYLGLNTGELFF. DNA of the CDR3: TGTGCCAGCAGTTATCTTGGGTTAAACACCGGGGAGCTGTTTTTT.

This clonotype was counted only a few times. J is TRBJ2-7 and V is TRBV9; possibly TRBD2 for D (6 bases). The CDR3 is made up of 15 amino acids. The germline V gene encodes CDR1 SGDLS and CDR2 YYNGEE. Trimming took 4 bases from V and 5 from J, leaving 19 bases between them. The CDR3 DNA reads as TGTGCCAGCAGCCCAAGGATGGGACTGGGGAACGAGCAGTACTTC. Encoded protein: CASSPRMGLGNEQYF.

V and J are TRBV7-2 and TRBJ2-3; TRBD2 matches 7 bases. Trimming removed 1 base from V and 2 bases from J; junction bases left unmatched: 3. This CDR3 spans 15 amino acids. CDR1 and CDR2 from the germline V gene are SGHTA and FQGNSA. The CDR3 protein is CASSLVGTNTDTQYF. The CDR3 coding sequence is TGTGCCAGCAGCTTAGTTGGGACTAACACAGATACGCAGTATTTT.

This clonotype was picked up a small number of times. V is TRBV6-5 and J is TRBJ2-3; no clear D. Germline V gene sequence: CDR1 MNHEY, CDR2 SVGAGI. The V and J ends lost 0 bases and 4 bases respectively, with 11 bases between them. CDR3 length: 15 residues. CDR3 residues: CASSYSSAQADTQYF. CDR3 coding DNA: TGTGCCAGCAGTTACTCTTCGGCCCAGGCAGATACGCAGTATTTT.

This clonotype was seen more than once but under ten times. The chain has TRBV20-1 and TRBJ1-1, with D unresolved. The V and J ends lost 5 bases and 0 bases respectively, with 10 bases between them. This CDR3 region has 13 residues. Germline CDR1 reads DFQATT; CDR2 reads SNEGSKA (reference sequence). The CDR3 bases are TGCAGTGCTCGCGGGATCATGAACACTGAAGCTTTCTTT. As protein: CSARGIMNTEAFF.

The rearrangement links TRBV12-3 or TRBV12-4 to TRBJ2-3, with a tentative D call TRBD2 (6 bases). CDR3 length equals 14 residues. V lost 6 bases to trimming and J lost 4 bases, with 14 bases between them. CDR3 loop: CASSQTRSPDTQYF. Here the CDR3 DNA reads TGTGCCAGCAGCCAGACTAGATCCCCAGATACGCAGTATTTT.

This clonotype has more than one count but fewer than ten. The chain is built from TRBV4-1 and TRBJ1-5, with no clear D. CDR3 size: 16 residues. Trimming took 3 bases from V and 2 from J, leaving 14 bases between them. From germline, CDR1 is MGHRA and CDR2 YSYEKL. CDR3 sequence (DNA): TGCGCCAGCAGCCACACCCGAGCCCGTGGCAATCAGCCCCAGCATTTT. Translated, it gives CASSHTRARGNQPQHF.

This clonotype was recorded many times. CDR3 region: CASSLMVTEAFF. The CDR3 DNA reads as TGTGCCAGCAGTTTAATGGTTACTGAAGCTTTCTTT. The J gene is TRBJ1-1, the V gene TRBV12-3 or TRBV12-4, with D uncertain. This CDR3 is built from 12 residues. Trimming took off 2 bases at V and 5 bases at J, with 6 bases between the two ends.

The rearrangement uses TRBV3-1 and TRBJ2-7, with D tentatively TRBD2 (6 bases). The germline V and J ends were trimmed by 0 bases and 5 bases, with 11 bases remaining between them. The CDR3 consists of 14 residues. CDR1 LGHDT and CDR2 YNNKEL come from the germline V gene (reference sequence). The CDR3 nucleotides read TGTGCCAGCAGCCAAGATCGACTAGGCGACGAGCAGTACTTC. It encodes CASSQDRLGDEQYF.

The chain combines TRBV12-3 or TRBV12-4 with TRBJ1-2; 7 bases fit TRBD1. The CDR3 totals 15 residues. The junction had 8 bases not matched to a gene; V was cut back by 7 bases and J by 0 bases. CDR3 sequence (DNA): TGTGCCAGCATCCAAGGGGGGACAGCTAACTATGGCTACACCTTC. Protein product: CASIQGGTANYGYTF.

This clonotype has at least ten counts. The V gene is TRBV6-5, the J gene TRBJ1-1; no definite D call. The CDR3 loop spans 14 amino acids. Per germline, CDR1 MNHEY and CDR2 SVGAGI. Trimming removed 0 bases from V and 1 base from J, with 6 bases in between. The CDR3, as DNA: TGTGCCAGCAGTTACTCTGGGAGGAACACTGAAGCTTTCTTT. This codes for CASSYSGRNTEAFF.

This clonotype was counted between two and nine times. This chain joins TRBV6-1 and TRBJ1-2; 7 nucleotides agree with TRBD1. J was trimmed by 5 bases and V by 4 bases; bases with no gene match: 7. The CDR3 totals 14 residues. Germline CDR1 MNHNS, CDR2 SASEGT. CDR3 in amino acids: CASSVDRDGYGYTF. CDR3 bases: TGTGCCAGCAGTGTCGACAGGGATGGGTATGGCTACACCTTC.

In this sample, this clonotype turned up a few times. This chain connects TRBV5-5 to TRBJ2-2; no definite D call. This CDR3 has 12 amino acids. Trimming took 4 bases from V and 6 from J, leaving 7 bases between them. Germline V CDR1 and CDR2: SGHKS, YYEKEE (reference sequence). The chain's CDR3 is CASSGISGELFF. The CDR3 nucleotides read TGTGCCAGCAGCGGGATCTCCGGGGAGCTGTTTTTT.

This clonotype was counted a single time. The chain carries TRBV4-1 and TRBJ2-5; a possible D gene is TRBD1 (6 bases). Germline lookup yields CDR1 MGHRA and CDR2 YSYEKL. CDR3 length: 16 amino acids. Trimming pared 1 base from V and 5 bases from J, leaving 17 bases between. This CDR3 is CASSQGYREFKETQYF. The DNA of the CDR3 is TGCGCCAGCAGCCAAGGGTACAGGGAATTTAAGGAGACCCAGTACTTC.

This chain uses TRBV27 with TRBJ1-5; TRBD1 is a possible D gene (5 bases). The CDR3 contains 17 residues. Germline values: CDR1 MNHEY, CDR2 SMNVEV (reference sequence). Between the trimmed V and J ends, which lost 2 bases and 5 bases, there was a span of 19 bases. CDR3 amino acids: CASSLKYWGTTDQPQHF. The CDR3 nucleotides read TGTGCCAGCAGTTTAAAATATTGGGGGACTACAGATCAGCCCCAGCATTTT.

This sequence joins TRBV25-1 and TRBJ2-7, with 7 bases that match TRBD2. CDR1 MGHDK and CDR2 SYGVNS come from the germline V gene. The CDR3 totals 14 residues. V shed 6 bases, J shed 6 bases, and the junction held 11 bases outside the gene matches. The CDR3 here is CASRGGVWSGEQYF. CDR3 nucleotides: TGTGCCAGCAGGGGGGGGGTGTGGTCCGGCGAGCAGTACTTC.

Many counts were recorded for this clonotype. J is TRBJ2-4 and V is TRBV12-3 or TRBV12-4, with D unclear. The V end was cut by 0 bases, the J end by 0 bases, with 9 bases between. This CDR3 comprises 16 residues. The CDR3 DNA sequence: TGTGCCAGCAGTTTAGCGCATCGGAGAGCCAAAAACATTCAGTACTTC. This codes for CASSLAHRRAKNIQYF.

This clonotype has more than one count but fewer than ten. V usage is TRBV5-1 and J usage is TRBJ2-2; 13 bases are shared with TRBD2. Trimming took 4 bases from V and 6 from J; bases not matched to a gene: 3. The CDR3 runs 15 residues. The germline gives CDR1 SGHRS, CDR2 YFSETQ. Written as DNA, the CDR3 is TGCGCCAGCAGCCCAACTAGCGGGGGGGCCGGGGAGCTGTTTTTT. Its protein is CASSPTSGGAGELFF.